What follows are 18 T cell receptor beta chains derived from one specimen sequenced in a study of blood T cell repertoires in COVID-19. Generated by immunoSEQ multiplex PCR, the TCRdb table keeps only in-frame clones and is missing some. Of about 56,000 clones in the sample, roughly 84% were seen once. Specimen: peripheral blood. These receptors all come from a woman of 80 years or more with acute or convalescent COVID-19.

This chain links TRBV27 with TRBJ1-3; no definite D call. CDR1 and CDR2 (germline): MNHEY, SMNVEV (reference sequence). Trimming stripped 9 bases from V and 2 bases from J, with 8 bases between. The CDR3 extends over 12 amino acids. CDR3 in DNA: TGTGCCAGTGGGCAGCCTGGAAACACCATATATTTT. It yields the protein CASGQPGNTIYF.

The chain recombines TRBV5-5 with TRBJ1-6; 11 bases are shared with TRBD1. CDR1 is SGHKS and CDR2 is YYEKEE in the germline V gene (reference sequence). The V and J ends lost 4 bases and 9 bases, in that order; junction bases with no gene match: 6. The CDR3 runs 15 residues. CDR3 nucleotides: TGTGCCAGCAGCAAGGGACAGGGGGATCTTTCACCCCTCCACTTT. Amino acids: CASSKGQGDLSPLHF.

As to this clone: At one boundary the junction diverges from the germline segment, which might be a read error. The V call is TRBV5-1, the J call TRBJ2-7; 9 bases align to TRBD1. This CDR3 region has 15 residues. The germline gives CDR1 SGHRS, CDR2 YFSETQ. The CDR3, as DNA: TGCGCCAGCAGCTTGGGGGACAGGGAAGGAGATGTTTGGAACTTC. This gives the protein CASSLGDREGDVWNF.

The chain recombines TRBV10-3 with TRBJ1-5, with D maybe TRBD1 (6 bases). CDR3 length: 14 residues. In germline, CDR1 is ENHRY, CDR2 SYGVKD. Trimming took 5 bases from V and 7 from J, leaving 15 bases between them. The CDR3 loop reads CAISPTGENQPQHF. In nucleotides, the CDR3 is TGTGCCATCAGTCCGACAGGAGAGAACCAGCCCCAGCATTTT.

The chain is built from TRBV23-1 and TRBJ2-4, with 7 bases aligning to TRBD1. TRBV23-1 is classed as an ORF, of uncertain function. Trimming at V came to 2 bases and at J to 1 base, leaving 2 bases not matched to a gene. This CDR3 is 15 amino acids long. The CDR3 DNA reads as TGCGCCAGCAGTCAAAACAGGGGTGCCAAAAACATTCAGTACTTC. Protein: CASSQNRGAKNIQYF.

This rearrangement joins TRBV12-3 or TRBV12-4 to TRBJ1-1; maybe TRBD1 (6 bases). The germline V and J ends were trimmed by 7 bases and 4 bases, with 13 bases remaining between them. This CDR3 is 13 amino acids long. The CDR3 sequence: CASKQGQSTEAFF. In nucleotides, the CDR3 is TGTGCCAGCAAGCAAGGACAGTCCACTGAAGCTTTCTTT.

This clone showed up just once. The J gene is TRBJ1-6, the V gene TRBV19; 10 positions agree with TRBD1. Germline V lookup: CDR1 LNHDA, CDR2 SQIVND (reference sequence). The CDR3 is made up of 15 amino acids. The junction had 7 bases not matched to a gene; V was cut back by 4 bases and J by 10 bases. CDR3 nucleotide sequence: TGTGCCAGTAGTAAAGGACAGGGGGTCCGATCACCCCTCCACTTT. Translating it yields CASSKGQGVRSPLHF.

The chain carries TRBV5-1 and TRBJ2-7; 8 positions agree with TRBD1. The CDR3 extends over 13 amino acids. Germline V gives CDR1 SGHRS, CDR2 YFSETQ. Trimming took 5 bases from V and 2 from J; bases not matched to a gene: 3. DNA for the CDR3: TGCGCCAGCAGAAGGGGACAGGCCTACGAGCAGTACTTC. This gives the protein CASRRGQAYEQYF.

This chain connects TRBV6-5 to TRBJ1-2; tentatively, D is TRBD1 (6 bases). Germline V lookup: CDR1 MNHEY, CDR2 SVGAGI. With 6 bases removed from V and 5 bases from J, the gap between germline ends came to 19 bases. CDR3 size: 15 residues. The DNA for the CDR3 is TGTGCCAGCAGCTCGGGGGGGACACTAACGTATGGCTACACCTTC. Protein: CASSSGGTLTYGYTF.

This clone has only a few counts. J is TRBJ2-5 and V is TRBV4-2; a possible D gene is TRBD1 (6 bases). Germline assignment: CDR1 LGHNA and CDR2 YNFKEQ. This CDR3 is 15 amino acids long. V shed 4 bases and J shed 2 bases, with 14 bases lying between them. The CDR3 coding sequence is TGTGCCAGCAGCCCCACGGGACAAAAACAAGAGACCCAGTACTTC. Protein sequence: CASSPTGQKQETQYF.

This chain uses TRBV9 with TRBJ1-4; TRBD1 might be the D (6 bases). Germline values: CDR1 SGDLS, CDR2 YYNGEE. V was shortened by 8 bases and J by 5 bases, with 13 bases between the two germline ends. The CDR3 runs to 13 residues. Written as DNA, the CDR3 is TGTGCCAGAACCGGGACACCAAATGAAAAACTGTTTTTT. Encoded protein: CARTGTPNEKLFF.

This clone occurred once. This rearrangement joins TRBV5-1 to TRBJ2-3; TRBD2 agrees at 8 bases. CDR1 and CDR2 (germline): SGHRS, YFSETQ. This CDR3 is 16 amino acids long. The ends lost 4 bases at V and 0 bases at J; junction bases unmatched: 7. This chain's CDR3 is CASSPGRGGSTDTQYF. The CDR3 coding sequence is TGCGCCAGCAGCCCTGGCCGGGGGGGCAGCACAGATACGCAGTATTTT.

In this sample, this clone turned up once. This rearrangement joins TRBV15 to TRBJ2-1, with D maybe TRBD2 (5 bases). Germline V CDR1 and CDR2: LNHNV, YYDKDF (reference sequence). With 0 bases removed from V and 0 bases from J, the gap between germline ends came to 12 bases. The CDR3 extends over 17 amino acids. CDR3 coding DNA: TGTGCCACCAGCAGAGAAGGTCTGGGGAGCTCCTACAATGAGCAGTTCTTC. It translates to CATSREGLGSSYNEQFF.

Worth noting for this clone: The sample carries other DNA sequences with the same CDR3. The chain has TRBV11-2 and TRBJ1-5; unclear D gene. Per germline, CDR1 SGHAT and CDR2 FQNNGV. The CDR3 spans 13 residues. Deletions cut 0 bases from V and 6 bases from J, with 6 bases between. CDR3 in amino acids: CASSLDRGQPQHF. The CDR3 DNA follows: TGTGCCAGCAGCTTAGATCGGGGTCAGCCCCAGCATTTT.

The V and J genes are TRBV10-2 and TRBJ2-7; perhaps TRBD2 as D (6 bases). The CDR3 length is 14 residues. V was trimmed by 3 bases and J by 4 bases, leaving 13 bases between them. CDR1 is WSHSY and CDR2 is SAAADI in the germline V gene. As DNA, the CDR3 is TGCGCCAGCAGTGATATAGGACGGGAGTACGAGCAGTACTTC. Translating gives CASSDIGREYEQYF.

J is TRBJ2-7 and V is TRBV12-3 or TRBV12-4; TRBD2 might be the D (6 bases). V lost 8 bases to trimming and J lost 6 bases, with 17 bases between them. This CDR3 is 13 amino acids long. The CDR3 spells CASQPSGGSEQYF. The CDR3 nucleotides are TGTGCCAGCCAACCTTCCGGGGGTAGCGAGCAGTACTTC.

The V and J genes are TRBV27 and TRBJ1-5; 10 bases line up with TRBD1. Per germline, CDR1 MNHEY and CDR2 SMNVEV (reference sequence). The ends lost 6 bases at V and 4 bases at J; junction bases unmatched: 6. There are 15 residues in the CDR3. The CDR3 here is CASRPGQGSNQPQHF. The DNA of the CDR3 is TGTGCCAGCAGACCGGGACAGGGGTCAAATCAGCCCCAGCATTTT.

J is TRBJ2-7 and V is TRBV6-4; D perhaps matches TRBD1 (6 bases). The CDR3 is 15 amino acids. CDR1 MRHNA and CDR2 SNTAGT come from the germline V gene. Trimming stripped 4 bases from V and 4 bases from J, with 17 bases between. CDR3 sequence (DNA): TGTGCCAGCAGTGCTCGGGTTGGGGGCCGTTACGAGCAGTACTTC. Translating it yields CASSARVGGRYEQYF.